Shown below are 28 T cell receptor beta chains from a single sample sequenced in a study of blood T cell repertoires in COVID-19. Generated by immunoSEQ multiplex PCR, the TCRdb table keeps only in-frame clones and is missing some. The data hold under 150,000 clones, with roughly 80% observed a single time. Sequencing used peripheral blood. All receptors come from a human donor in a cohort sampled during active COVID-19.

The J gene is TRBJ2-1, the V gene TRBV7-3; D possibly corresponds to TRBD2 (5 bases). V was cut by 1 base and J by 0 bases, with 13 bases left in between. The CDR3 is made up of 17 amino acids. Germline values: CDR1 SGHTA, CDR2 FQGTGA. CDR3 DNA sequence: TGTGCCAGCAGCTTAAAAGGAGGCCCGAGCTCCTACAATGAGCAGTTCTTC. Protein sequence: CASSLKGGPSSYNEQFF.

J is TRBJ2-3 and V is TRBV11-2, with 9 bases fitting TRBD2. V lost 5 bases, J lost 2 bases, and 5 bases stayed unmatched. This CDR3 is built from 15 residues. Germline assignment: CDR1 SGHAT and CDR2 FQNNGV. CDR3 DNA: TGTGCCAGCAGCCCCCGACTAGCGGCCACAGATACGCAGTATTTT. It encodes CASSPRLAATDTQYF.

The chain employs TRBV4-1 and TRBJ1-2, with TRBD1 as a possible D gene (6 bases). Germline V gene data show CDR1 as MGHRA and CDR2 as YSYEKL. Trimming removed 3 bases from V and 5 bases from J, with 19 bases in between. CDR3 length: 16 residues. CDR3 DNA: TGCGCCAGCAGCCAGGGGTGGGGGCGCATCTCATATGGCTACACCTTC. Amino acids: CASSQGWGRISYGYTF.

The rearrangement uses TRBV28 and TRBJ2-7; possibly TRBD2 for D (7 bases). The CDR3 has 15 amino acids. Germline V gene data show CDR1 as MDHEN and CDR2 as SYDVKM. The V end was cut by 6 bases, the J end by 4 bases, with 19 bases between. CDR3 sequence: CASRTGGVENYEQYF. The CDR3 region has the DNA TGTGCCAGCAGAACGGGGGGCGTCGAAAATTACGAGCAGTACTTC.

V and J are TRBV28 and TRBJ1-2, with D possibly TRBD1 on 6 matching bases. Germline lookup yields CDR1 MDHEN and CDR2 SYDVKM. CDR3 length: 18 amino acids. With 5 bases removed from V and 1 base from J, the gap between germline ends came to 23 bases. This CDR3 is CASSPFGPQGRGNYGYTF. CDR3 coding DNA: TGTGCCAGCAGTCCCTTCGGGCCACAGGGAAGGGGTAACTATGGCTACACCTTC.

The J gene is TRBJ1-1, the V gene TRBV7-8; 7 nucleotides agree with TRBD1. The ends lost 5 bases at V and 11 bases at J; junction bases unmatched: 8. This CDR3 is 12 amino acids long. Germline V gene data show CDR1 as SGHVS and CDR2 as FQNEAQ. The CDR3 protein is CASSEVQGTAFF. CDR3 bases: TGTGCCAGCAGCGAGGTACAGGGGACGGCTTTCTTT.

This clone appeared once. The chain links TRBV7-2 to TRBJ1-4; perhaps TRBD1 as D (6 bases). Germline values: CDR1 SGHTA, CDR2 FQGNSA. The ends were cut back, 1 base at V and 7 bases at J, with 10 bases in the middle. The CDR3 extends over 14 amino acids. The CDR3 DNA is TGTGCCAGCAGCTTAGTACAGGGTGGTGAAAAACTGTTTTTT. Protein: CASSLVQGGEKLFF.

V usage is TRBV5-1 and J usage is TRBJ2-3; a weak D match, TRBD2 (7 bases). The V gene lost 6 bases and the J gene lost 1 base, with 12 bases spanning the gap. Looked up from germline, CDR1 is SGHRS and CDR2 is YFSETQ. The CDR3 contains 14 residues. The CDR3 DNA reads TGCGCCAGCAAGGGGGGGCTGGGCACAGATACGCAGTATTTT. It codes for CASKGGLGTDTQYF.

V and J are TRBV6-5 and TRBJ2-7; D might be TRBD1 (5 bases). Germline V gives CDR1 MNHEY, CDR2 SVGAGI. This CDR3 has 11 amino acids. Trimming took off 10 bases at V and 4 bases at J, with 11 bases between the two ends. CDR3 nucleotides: TGTGCCACCACTAAGGGGTACGAGCAGTACTTC. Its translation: CATTKGYEQYF.

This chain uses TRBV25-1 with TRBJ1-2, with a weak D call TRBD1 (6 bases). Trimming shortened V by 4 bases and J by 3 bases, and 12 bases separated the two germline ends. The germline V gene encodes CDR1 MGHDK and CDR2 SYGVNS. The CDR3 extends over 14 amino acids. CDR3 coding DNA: TGTGCCAGCAGTGGTAGCAGGGGAGACTATGGCTACACCTTC. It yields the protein CASSGSRGDYGYTF.

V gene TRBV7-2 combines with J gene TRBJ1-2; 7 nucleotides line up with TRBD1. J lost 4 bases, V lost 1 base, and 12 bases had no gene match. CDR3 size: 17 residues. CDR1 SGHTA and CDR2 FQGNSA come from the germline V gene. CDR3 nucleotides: TGTGCCAGCAGCTTAGGAACAGGGGCGGCGCCGAGCTATGGCTACACCTTC. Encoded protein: CASSLGTGAAPSYGYTF.

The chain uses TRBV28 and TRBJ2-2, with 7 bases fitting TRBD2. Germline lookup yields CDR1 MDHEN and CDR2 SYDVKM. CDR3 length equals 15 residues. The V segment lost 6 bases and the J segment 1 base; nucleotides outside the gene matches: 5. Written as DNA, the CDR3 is TGTGCCAGCAGGGAAGCTAGCGGGAACACCGGGGAGCTGTTTTTT. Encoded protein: CASREASGNTGELFF.

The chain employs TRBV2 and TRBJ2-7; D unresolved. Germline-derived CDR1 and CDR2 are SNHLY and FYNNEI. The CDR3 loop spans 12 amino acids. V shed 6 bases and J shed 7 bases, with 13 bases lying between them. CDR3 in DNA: TGTGCCAGCAGCCCCCTAAATGTAGAGCAGTACTTC. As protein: CASSPLNVEQYF.

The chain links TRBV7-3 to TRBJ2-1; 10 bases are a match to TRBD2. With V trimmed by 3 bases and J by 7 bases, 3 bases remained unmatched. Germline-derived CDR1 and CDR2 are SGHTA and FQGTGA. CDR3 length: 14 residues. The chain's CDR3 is CASSFSGRANEQFF. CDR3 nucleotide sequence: TGTGCCAGCAGCTTCAGCGGGAGGGCAAATGAGCAGTTCTTC.

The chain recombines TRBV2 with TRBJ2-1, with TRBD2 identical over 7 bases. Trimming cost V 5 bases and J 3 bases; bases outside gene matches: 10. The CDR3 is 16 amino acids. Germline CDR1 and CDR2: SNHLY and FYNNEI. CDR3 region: CASSQSQLAYYNEQFF. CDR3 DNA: TGTGCCAGCAGTCAATCGCAACTAGCGTACTACAATGAGCAGTTCTTC.

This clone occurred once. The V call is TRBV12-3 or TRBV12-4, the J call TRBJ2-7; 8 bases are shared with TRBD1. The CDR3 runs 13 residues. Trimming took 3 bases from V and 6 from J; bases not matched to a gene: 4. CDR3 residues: CASSLLTGAEQYF. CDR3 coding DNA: TGTGCCAGCAGTTTGCTGACAGGGGCCGAGCAGTACTTC.

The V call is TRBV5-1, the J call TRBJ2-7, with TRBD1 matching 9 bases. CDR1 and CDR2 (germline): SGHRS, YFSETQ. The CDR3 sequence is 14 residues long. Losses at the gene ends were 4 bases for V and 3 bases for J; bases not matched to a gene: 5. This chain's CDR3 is CASSIRDRDYEQYF. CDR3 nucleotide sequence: TGCGCCAGCAGCATCCGGGACAGGGACTACGAGCAGTACTTC.

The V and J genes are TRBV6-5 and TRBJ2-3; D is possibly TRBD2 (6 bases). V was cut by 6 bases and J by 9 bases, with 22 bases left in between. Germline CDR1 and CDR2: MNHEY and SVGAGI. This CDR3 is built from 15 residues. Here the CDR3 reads CASSLTSTSGDTQYF. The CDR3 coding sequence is TGTGCCAGCAGCTTGACTAGTACGTCTGGAGACACGCAGTATTTT.

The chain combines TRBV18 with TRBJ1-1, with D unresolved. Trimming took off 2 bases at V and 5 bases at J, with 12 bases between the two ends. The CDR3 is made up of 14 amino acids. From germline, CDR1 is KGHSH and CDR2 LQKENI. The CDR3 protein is CASSPERLATEAFF. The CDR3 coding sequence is TGTGCCAGCTCACCAGAGAGGTTGGCGACTGAAGCTTTCTTT.

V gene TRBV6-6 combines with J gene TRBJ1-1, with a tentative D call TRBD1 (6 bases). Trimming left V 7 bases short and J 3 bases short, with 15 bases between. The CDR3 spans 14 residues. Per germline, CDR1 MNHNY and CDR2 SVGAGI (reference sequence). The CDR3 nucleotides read TGTGCCAGCACAAAGGGGGTAAGGGACACTGAAGCTTTCTTT. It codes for CASTKGVRDTEAFF.

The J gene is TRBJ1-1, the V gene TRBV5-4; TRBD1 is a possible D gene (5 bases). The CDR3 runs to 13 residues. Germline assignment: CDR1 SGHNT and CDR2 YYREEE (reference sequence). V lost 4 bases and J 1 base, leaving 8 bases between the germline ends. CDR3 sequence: CASSIDRNTEAFF. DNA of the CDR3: TGTGCCAGCAGCATCGACAGGAACACTGAAGCTTTCTTT.

Here the CDR3 DNA reads TGCGCCAGCAGCTTGGAGGGACAGACTAATCAGCCCCAGCATTTT. This sequence encodes CASSLEGQTNQPQHF. V is TRBV5-1 and J is TRBJ1-5; 7 nucleotides agree with TRBD1. The germline CDR1 and CDR2 sequences are SGHRS and YFSETQ. The CDR3 covers 15 residues. V dropped 0 bases and J dropped 4; count of bases not matched to a gene: 4.

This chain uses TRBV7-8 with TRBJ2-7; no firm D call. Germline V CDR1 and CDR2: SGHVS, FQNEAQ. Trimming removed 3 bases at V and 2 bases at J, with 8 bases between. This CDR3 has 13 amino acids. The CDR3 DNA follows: TGTGCCAGCAGCTTTCGACTTCCCTACGAGCAGTACTTC. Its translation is CASSFRLPYEQYF.

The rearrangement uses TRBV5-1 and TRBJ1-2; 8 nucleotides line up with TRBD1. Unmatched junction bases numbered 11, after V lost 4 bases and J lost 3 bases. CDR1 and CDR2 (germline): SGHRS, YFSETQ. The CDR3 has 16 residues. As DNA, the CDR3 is TGCGCCAGCAGCCAAAGTGGACAGGGCGGTTACTATGGCTACACCTTC. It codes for CASSQSGQGGYYGYTF.

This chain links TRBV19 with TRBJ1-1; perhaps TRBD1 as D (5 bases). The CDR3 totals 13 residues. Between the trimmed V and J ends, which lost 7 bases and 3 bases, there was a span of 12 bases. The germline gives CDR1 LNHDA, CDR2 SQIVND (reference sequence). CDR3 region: CASMRDRHTEAFF. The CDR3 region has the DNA TGTGCCAGTATGAGAGACAGACACACTGAAGCTTTCTTT.

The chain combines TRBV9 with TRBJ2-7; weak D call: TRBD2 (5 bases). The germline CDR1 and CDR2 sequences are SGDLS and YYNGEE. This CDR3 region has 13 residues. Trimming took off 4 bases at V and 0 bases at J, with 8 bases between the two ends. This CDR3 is CASSTGNSYEQYF. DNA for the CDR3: TGTGCCAGCAGCACGGGAAACTCCTACGAGCAGTACTTC.

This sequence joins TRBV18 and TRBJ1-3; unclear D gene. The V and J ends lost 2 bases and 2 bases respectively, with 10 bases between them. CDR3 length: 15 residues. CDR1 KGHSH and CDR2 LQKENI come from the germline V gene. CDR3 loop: CASSPTGNPGNTIYF. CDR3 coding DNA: TGTGCCAGCTCACCAACGGGGAATCCTGGAAACACCATATATTTT. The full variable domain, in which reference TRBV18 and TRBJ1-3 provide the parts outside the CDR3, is NAGVMQNPRHLVRRRGQEARLRCSPMKGHSHVYWYRQLPEEGLKFMVYLQKENIIDESGMPKERFSAEFPKEGPSILRIQQVVRGDSAAYFCASSPTGNPGNTIYFGEGSWLTVV.

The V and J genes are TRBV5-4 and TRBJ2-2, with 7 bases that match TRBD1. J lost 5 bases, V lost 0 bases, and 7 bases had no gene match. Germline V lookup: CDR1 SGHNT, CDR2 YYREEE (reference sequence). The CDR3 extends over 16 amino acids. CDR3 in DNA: TGTGCCAGCAGCTTGGTAGGACAGGTTCTGACCGGGGAGCTGTTTTTT. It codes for CASSLVGQVLTGELFF.